This T cell receptor beta chain was captured by sequencing in a study of molecular identifiers for immune sequencing clone quantification. General study points: Over 99% of CMV-specific effector molecules, but under 1% of naive ones, were in clones above 20 copies.

The length of the CDR3 is 17 residues. Germline assignment: CDR1 MGHRA and CDR2 YSYEKL. Sorted naive CD8 T cells, about 17,000 to 1,000,000, were sequenced from 10%, 30% or 50% RNA. Sorting was used to obtain naive CD8 T cells (CD8+CD4-CCR7+CD45RA+). TCR libraries were built in bulk with a published protocol and specific TCR primers. Each CDR3 protein is one row after TCRdb ran MiXCR on the PCR reads. This sample has about half a million distinct CDR3 sequences, with roughly 23% found just once. About this clonotype itself: Its antigen remains unknown. Germline is not matched at one junction end, which may reflect a read error.

Source material: naive CD8+ T cells from blood, with Jurkat cell RNA spiked in. The subset here: FACS-sorted CD8+CD4-CCR7+CD45RA+ naive T cells. This sequence joins TRBV4-1 and TRBJ2-7; the D is unclear. The clonotype comes from a human donor in good health. Some libraries in this study had Jurkat cell RNA spiked in. CDR3 coding DNA: TGCGCTAGCAGCCAAGGTTGGGGTACCCGAAGCTCCTACGAGCGGTACTTC. This gives the protein CASSQGWGTRSSYERYF.